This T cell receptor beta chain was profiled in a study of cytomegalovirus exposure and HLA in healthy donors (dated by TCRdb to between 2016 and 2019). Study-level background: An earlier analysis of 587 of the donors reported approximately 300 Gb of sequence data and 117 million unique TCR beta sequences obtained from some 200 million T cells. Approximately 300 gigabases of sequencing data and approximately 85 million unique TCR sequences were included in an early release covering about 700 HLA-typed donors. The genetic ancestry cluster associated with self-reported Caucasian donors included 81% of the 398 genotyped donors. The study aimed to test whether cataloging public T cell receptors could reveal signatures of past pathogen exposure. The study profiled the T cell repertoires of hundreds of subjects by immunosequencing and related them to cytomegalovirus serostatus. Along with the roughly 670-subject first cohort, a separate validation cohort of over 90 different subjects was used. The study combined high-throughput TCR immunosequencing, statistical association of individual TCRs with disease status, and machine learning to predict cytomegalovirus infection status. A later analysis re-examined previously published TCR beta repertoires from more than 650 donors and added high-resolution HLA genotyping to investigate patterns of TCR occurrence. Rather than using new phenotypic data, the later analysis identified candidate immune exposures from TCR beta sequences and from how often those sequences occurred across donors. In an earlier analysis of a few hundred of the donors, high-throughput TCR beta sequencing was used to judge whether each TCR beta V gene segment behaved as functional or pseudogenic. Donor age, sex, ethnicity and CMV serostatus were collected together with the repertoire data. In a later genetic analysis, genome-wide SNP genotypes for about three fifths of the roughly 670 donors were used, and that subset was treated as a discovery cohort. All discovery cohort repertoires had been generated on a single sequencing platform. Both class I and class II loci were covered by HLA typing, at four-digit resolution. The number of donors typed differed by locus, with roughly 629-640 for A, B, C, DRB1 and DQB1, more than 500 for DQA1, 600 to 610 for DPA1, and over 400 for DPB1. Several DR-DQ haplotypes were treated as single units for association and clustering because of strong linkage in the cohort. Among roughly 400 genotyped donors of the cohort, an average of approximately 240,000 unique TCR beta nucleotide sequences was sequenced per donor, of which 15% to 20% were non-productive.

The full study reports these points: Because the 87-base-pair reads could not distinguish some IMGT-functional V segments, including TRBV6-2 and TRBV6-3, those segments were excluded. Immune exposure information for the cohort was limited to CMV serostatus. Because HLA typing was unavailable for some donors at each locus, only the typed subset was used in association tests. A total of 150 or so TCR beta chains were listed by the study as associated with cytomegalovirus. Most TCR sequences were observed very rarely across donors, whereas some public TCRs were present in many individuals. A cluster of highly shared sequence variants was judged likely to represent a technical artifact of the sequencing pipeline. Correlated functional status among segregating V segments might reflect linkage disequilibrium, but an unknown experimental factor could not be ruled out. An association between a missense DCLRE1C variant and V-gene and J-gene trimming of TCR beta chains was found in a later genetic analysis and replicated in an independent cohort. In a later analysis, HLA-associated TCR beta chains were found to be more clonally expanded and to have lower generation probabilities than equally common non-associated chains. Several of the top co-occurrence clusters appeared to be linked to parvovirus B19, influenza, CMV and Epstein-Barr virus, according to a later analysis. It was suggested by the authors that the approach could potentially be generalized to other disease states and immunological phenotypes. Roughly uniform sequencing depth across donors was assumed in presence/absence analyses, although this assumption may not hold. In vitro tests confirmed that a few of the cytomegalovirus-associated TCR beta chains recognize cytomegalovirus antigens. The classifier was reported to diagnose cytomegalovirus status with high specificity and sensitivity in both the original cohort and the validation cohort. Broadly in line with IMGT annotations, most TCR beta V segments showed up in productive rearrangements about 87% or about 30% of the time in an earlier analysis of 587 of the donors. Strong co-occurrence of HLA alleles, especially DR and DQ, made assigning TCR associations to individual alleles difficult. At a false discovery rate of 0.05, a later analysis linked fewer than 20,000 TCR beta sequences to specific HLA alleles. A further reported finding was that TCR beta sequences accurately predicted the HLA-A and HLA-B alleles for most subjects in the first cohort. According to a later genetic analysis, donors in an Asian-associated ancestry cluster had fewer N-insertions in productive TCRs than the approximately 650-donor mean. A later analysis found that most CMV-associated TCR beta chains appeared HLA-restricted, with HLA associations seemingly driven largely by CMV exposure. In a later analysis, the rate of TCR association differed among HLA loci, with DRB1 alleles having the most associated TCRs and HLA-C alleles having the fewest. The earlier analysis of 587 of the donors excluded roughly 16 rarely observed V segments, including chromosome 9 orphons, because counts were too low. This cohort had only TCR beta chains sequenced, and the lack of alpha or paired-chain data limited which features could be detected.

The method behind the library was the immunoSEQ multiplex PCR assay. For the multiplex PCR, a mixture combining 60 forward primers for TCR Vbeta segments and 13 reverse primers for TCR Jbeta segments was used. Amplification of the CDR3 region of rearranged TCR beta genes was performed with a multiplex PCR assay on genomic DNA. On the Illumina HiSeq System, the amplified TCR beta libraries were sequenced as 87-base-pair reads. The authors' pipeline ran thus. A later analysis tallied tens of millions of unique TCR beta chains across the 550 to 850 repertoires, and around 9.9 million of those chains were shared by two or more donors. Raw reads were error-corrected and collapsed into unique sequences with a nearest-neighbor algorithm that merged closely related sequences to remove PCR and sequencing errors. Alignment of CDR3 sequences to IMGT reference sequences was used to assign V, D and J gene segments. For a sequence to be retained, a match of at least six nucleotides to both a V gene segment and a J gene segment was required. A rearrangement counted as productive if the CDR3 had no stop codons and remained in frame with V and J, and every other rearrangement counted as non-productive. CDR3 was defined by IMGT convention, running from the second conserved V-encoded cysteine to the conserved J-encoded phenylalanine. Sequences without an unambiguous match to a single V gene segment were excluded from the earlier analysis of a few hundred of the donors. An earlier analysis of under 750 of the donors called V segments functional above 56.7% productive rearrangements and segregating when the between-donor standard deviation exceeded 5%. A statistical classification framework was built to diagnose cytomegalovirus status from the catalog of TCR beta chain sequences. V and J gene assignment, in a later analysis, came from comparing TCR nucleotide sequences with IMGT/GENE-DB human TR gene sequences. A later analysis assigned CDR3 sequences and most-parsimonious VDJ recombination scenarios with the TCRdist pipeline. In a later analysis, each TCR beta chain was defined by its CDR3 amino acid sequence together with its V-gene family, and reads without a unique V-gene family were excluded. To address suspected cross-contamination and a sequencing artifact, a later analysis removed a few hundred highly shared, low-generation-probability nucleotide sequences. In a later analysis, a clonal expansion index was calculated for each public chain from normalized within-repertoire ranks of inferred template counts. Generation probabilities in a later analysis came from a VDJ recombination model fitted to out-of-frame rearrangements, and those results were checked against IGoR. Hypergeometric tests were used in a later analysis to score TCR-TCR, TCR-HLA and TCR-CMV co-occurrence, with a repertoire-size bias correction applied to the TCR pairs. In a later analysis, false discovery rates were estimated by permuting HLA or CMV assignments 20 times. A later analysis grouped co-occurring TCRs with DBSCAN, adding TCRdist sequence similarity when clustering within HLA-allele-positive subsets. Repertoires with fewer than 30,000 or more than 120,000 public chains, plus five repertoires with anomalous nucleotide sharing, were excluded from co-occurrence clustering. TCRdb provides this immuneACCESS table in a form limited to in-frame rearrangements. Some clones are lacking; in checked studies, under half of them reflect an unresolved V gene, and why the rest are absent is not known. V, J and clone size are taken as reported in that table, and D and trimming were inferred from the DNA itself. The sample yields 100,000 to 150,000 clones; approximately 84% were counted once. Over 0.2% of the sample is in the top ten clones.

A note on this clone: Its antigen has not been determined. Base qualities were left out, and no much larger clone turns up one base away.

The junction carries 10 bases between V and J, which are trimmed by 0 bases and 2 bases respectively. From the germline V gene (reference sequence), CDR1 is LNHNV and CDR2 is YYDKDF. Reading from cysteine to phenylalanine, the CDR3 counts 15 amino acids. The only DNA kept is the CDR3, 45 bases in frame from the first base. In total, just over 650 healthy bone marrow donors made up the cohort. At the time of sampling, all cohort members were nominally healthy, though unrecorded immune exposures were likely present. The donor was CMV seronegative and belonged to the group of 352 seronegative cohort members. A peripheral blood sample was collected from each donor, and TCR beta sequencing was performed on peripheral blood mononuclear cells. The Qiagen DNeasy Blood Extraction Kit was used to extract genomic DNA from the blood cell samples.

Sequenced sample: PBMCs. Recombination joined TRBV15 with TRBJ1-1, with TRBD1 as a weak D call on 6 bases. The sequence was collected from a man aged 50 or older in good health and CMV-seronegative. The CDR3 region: CATSRDRGGNTEAFF. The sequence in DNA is TGTGCCACCAGCAGAGATCGAGGGGGTAACACTGAAGCTTTCTTT.